Listed below are T cell receptor beta chains from one sample, sequenced in a study of beta chain features in type 1 diabetes. Sequencing was performed with immunoSEQ multiplex PCR; in TCRdb, only in-frame clones are kept and a portion is missing. The sample comprises 430,000 or so clones, about an eighth of which are singletons, and approximately 0.05% rests with the top ten. What was sequenced was naive CD4+ T cells from blood. The source of these receptors is a woman aged 18-29 years in good health. Both conserved end residues are part of each CDR3. The order of the fields is D gene, V gene, J gene, CDR3 protein. A D gene is named only where the DNA matches it firmly.

>.|TRBV19|TRBJ2-4
CASSIDTVQYF
>.|TRBV7-8|TRBJ2-3
CASSITSTDTQYF
>TRBD1|TRBV18|TRBJ1-5
CASSPAQGADQPQHF
>.|TRBV29-1|TRBJ2-1
CSVEGESGRRPKYNEQFF
>.|TRBV9|TRBJ2-3
CASSPALASSTDTQYF
>.|TRBV29-1|TRBJ1-5
CSVAGNSNQPQHF
>.|TRBV7-9|TRBJ2-1
CASLAGNSYNEQFF
>.|TRBV19|TRBJ1-1
CASTRGRIWDTEAFF
>.|TRBV28|TRBJ1-6
CASSGLSPLHF
>.|TRBV7-9|TRBJ2-7
CASSPGTSLREEQYF
>TRBD1|TRBV14|.
CASTKRTGIDYEQYF
>.|TRBV27|TRBJ1-5
CASSLTLTQPQHF
>.|TRBV15|TRBJ2-7
CATSRGSTGQSYEQYF
>.|TRBV4-1|TRBJ1-4
CASSQTLGGTLEKLFF
>.|TRBV14|TRBJ2-7
CASSQATESYEQYF
>.|TRBV18|TRBJ1-2
CASSPRGEYGYTF
>TRBD1|TRBV4-3|TRBJ2-1
CASSPQTGGLYNEQFF
>TRBD1|TRBV6-6|TRBJ1-4
CASRLQGKSLEKLFF
>.|TRBV29-1|TRBJ2-5
CSVERGNQETQYF
>.|TRBV5-1|TRBJ1-6
CASSLRGSSYNSPLHF